This T cell receptor (beta chain) appears in the sequencing data of a study of T cells in Graves' hyperthyroidism and ophthalmopathy (dated by TCRdb to between 2018 and 2021). Study-level background: Peripheral blood was sampled at the time of initial diagnosis, prior to any treatment. TCR V-J signatures able to tell the groups apart were searched for in a discovery cohort of 95 or so patients, of whom about 40 had Graves' ophthalmopathy and more than 55 had stable Graves' hyperthyroidism. Prospective prediction of ophthalmopathy was tested in an independent validation cohort consisting of fewer than 20 hyperthyroidism patients and more than 15 patients who later progressed to ophthalmopathy. The 100 or so discovery patients were divided at random into training and test sets in a 7:3 ratio. In roughly six Graves' hyperthyroidism patients, the study also compared T-cell repertoires from thyroid tissue with T-cell repertoires from blood. Following sampling, methimazole starting at 30 mg daily was given to hyperthyroidism patients, and high-dose intravenous methylprednisolone was given to ophthalmopathy patients. According to the paper, TCR Vbeta CDR3 sequencing was carried out on 135 peripheral blood samples, which came from approximately 43 ophthalmopathy, roughly 75 hyperthyroidism and roughly 17 progressor patients.

Moderately to severely active disease, a Clinical Activity Score of at least 3, a NOSPECS grade of at least 4, and a duration under 3 months were present in ophthalmopathy patients. Patients with uncontrolled infections, other autoimmune diseases, pregnancy or lactation were excluded. Diagnoses relied on clinical symptoms, serum thyroxine and TRAb, thyroid ultrasound and orbital computed tomography. Ficoll-Paque density gradient centrifugation was used to isolate PBMCs from about 9.4 ml of fresh peripheral blood. Total RNA was extracted with Trizol reagent, and quality was checked on an Agilent 2100 Bioanalyzer. CDR1 and CDR2 (LNHDA, SQIVND) derive from the germline V gene (reference sequence). V and J are trimmed by 5 bases and 3 bases, and the gene matches miss 7 bases of the junction. The CDR3 sequence holds 16 residues, the cysteine and phenylalanine included. Only the CDR3 part of the read is kept: 48 bases, read in frame from the first base.

Overall study outcomes, separate from this receptor: Most expanded thyroid clonotypes (frequency above 0.001) were also detected in blood, a finding suggesting that blood repertoires may reflect thyroid immune responses. Ophthalmopathy was separated from stable hyperthyroidism by a 13 V-J signature model, with 85% to 90% sensitivity and about 81% specificity obtained in cross-validation and 80%/75% obtained in testing. During validation, the model predicted progression to ophthalmopathy a median of approximately 6 months ahead of onset, with more than 60% sensitivity and 72.22% specificity. Sample size was not statistically predetermined, and investigators were not blinded to group allocation.

As concerns this clonotype: What antigen it recognizes has not been identified. Base qualities are not provided; no much larger clone lies one nucleotide away.

The TCR beta CDR3 regions were amplified from RNA transcripts. The first round of RT-PCR for the TCR CDR3 was performed with the HTBI primer set and the Qiagen OneStep RT-PCR kit. Libraries were constructed in a second round of multiplex PCR, after which size selection and purification were performed. Sequencing of the libraries was done on an Illumina HiSeq2000 using paired-end 100 bp reads. The study's own analysis went as follows. SOAPnuke was used to process the raw data, with reads discarded if the reads contained adapters or uncalled bases, had a mean Phred below 15, or lacked an exact constant-primer or identifier match. COPE v1.2.5 was used to merge the high-quality paired reads, and each unique nucleotide sequence was defined as a clonotype. MiTCR v1.1 was used to align clonotypes to the IMGT TRBV, TRBD and TRBJ reference segments. The analysis included only V-J combinations with a frequency above 0.0001, which together covered approximately 99% of the repertoires. A TCS score was defined as the ratio between F50 (clonal expansion) and ExV (chaos), using BLOSUM62-based TCRdist between CDR3 peptides within each V-J. Welch's t-statistics and random forest reduced several hundred V-J features to 13, which were used in a naive Bayes classifier (R e1071). TCRdb reprocessed the public reads (quality trimming at Q25 with fastp, clone calling with MiXCR) and kept in-frame beta chains. Entries that share a CDR3 protein sequence are merged under the most common genes and DNA. TCRdb's processing, not the study's, gives the V and J calls here. The sample table holds hundreds of thousands of distinct CDR3 sequences, of which 15% to 20% were seen once. The ten largest clones capture around 50% of the sample.

Material: blood. This receptor chain uses TRBV19 and TRBJ1-5; TRBD1 matches 10 bases in the middle. This clonotype originated in a man aged 35-49 years with Graves' ophthalmopathy. The CDR3: CASSGTGAPSNQPQHF. The nucleotides read TGTGCCAGTAGTGGGACAGGGGCCCCTTCCAATCAGCCCCAGCATTTT.